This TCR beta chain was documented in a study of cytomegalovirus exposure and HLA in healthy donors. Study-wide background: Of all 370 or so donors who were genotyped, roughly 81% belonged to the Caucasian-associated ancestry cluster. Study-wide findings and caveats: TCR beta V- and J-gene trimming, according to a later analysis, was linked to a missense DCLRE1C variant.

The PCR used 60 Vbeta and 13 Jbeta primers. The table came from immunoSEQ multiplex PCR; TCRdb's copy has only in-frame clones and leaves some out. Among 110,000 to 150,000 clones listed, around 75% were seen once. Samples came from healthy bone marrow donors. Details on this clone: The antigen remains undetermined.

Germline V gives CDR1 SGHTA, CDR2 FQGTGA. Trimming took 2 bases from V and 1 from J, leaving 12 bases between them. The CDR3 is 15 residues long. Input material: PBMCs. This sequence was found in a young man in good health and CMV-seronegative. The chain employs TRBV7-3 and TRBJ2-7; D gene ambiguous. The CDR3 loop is CASSLFPGTSYEQYF. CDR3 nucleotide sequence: TGTGCCAGCAGCTTATTCCCAGGAACGTCCTACGAGCAGTACTTC.